Below, 14 T cell receptor beta chains from the same sample are listed, as sequenced in a study of blood T cell repertoires in COVID-19. TCRdb's copy holds only in-frame clones and misses some; the assay was immunoSEQ multiplex PCR. The sample consists of tens of thousands of clones, 60% to 85% of them appearing once. The source material was peripheral blood. All receptors derive from a man aged 65 to 85 with acute or convalescent COVID-19.

CDR3 sequence reads: CASSSRQRGGQPQHF. CDR3 sequence (DNA): TGTGCCAGCAGCTCTAGACAGCGAGGGGGTCAGCCCCAGCATTTT. The gene calls are TRBV27 and TRBJ1-5; tentative D call: TRBD1 (6 bases). Trimming shortened V by 6 bases and J by 6 bases, and 18 bases separated the two germline ends. CDR3 length: 15 amino acids. In germline, CDR1 is MNHEY, CDR2 SMNVEV (reference sequence).

This clone was seen once. The genes are TRBV24-1 and TRBJ2-5; 8 bases are shared with TRBD1. Germline assignment: CDR1 KGHDR and CDR2 SFDVKD. This CDR3 contains 16 residues. V lost 3 bases and J lost 1; bases outside the gene matches: 6. This CDR3 reads CATSDPGQGPQETQYF. Here the CDR3 DNA reads TGTGCCACCAGTGATCCTGGACAGGGACCCCAAGAGACCCAGTACTTC.

This clone was picked up one time. This chain joins TRBV7-8 and TRBJ1-2, with TRBD1 identical over 10 bases. CDR3 length equals 15 residues. The trim removed 5 bases at V and 6 bases at J, leaving 9 bases unmatched. Germline assignment: CDR1 SGHVS and CDR2 FQNEAQ. The DNA of the CDR3 is TGTGCCAGCAGCATGAGACAGGGGGCGCGAAATGGCTACACCTTC. This sequence encodes CASSMRQGARNGYTF.

Here the CDR3 reads CASSSWTEGQETQYF. Written as DNA, the CDR3 is TGTGCCAGCAGTTCCTGGACAGAAGGGCAAGAGACCCAGTACTTC. The V and J genes are TRBV28 and TRBJ2-5; D possibly corresponds to TRBD1 (6 bases). This CDR3 is 15 amino acids long. CDR1 and CDR2 (germline): MDHEN, SYDVKM. V lost 4 bases and J 2 bases, leaving 14 bases between the germline ends.

The CDR3 here is CASSLLPGGGGGYTF. DNA for the CDR3: TGCGCCAGCAGCTTGTTACCAGGGGGCGGTGGAGGCTACACCTTC. This rearrangement joins TRBV5-1 to TRBJ1-2; 8 positions match TRBD1. Germline lookup yields CDR1 SGHRS and CDR2 YFSETQ. CDR3 size: 15 residues. V trimming: 1 base; J trimming: 8 bases; junction bases outside the gene matches: 10. The variable domain in full, with the rest retrieved from reference TRBV5-1 and TRBJ1-2, is KAGVTQTPRYLIKTRGQQVTLSCSPISGHRSVSWYQQTPGQGLQFLFEYFSETQRNKGNFPGRFSGRQFSNSRSEMNVSTLELGDSALYLCASSLLPGGGGGYTFGSGTRLTVV.

In nucleotides, the CDR3 is TGTGCCAGCAGCTTCGGGTCTCCTAACTATGGCTACACCTTC. Translation gives CASSFGSPNYGYTF. This chain links TRBV5-6 with TRBJ1-2; the D is unclear. Germline V gene sequence: CDR1 SGHDT, CDR2 YYEEEE. The V end was cut by 2 bases, the J end by 0 bases, with 8 bases between. This CDR3 has 14 residues.

The V call is TRBV19, the J call TRBJ1-5; D might be TRBD1 (6 bases). The V gene's germline CDR1 is LNHDA and CDR2 SQIVND (reference sequence). CDR3 length: 14 amino acids. The V end lost 6 bases, the J end lost 3 bases, and 12 bases lay between the germline ends. The CDR3 DNA reads TGTGCCAGTAGGACAGGAGCCTTCAATCAGCCCCAGCATTTT. This sequence encodes CASRTGAFNQPQHF.

The chain uses TRBV6-5 and TRBJ1-2, with TRBD1 identical over 7 bases. This CDR3 is 14 amino acids long. Germline V gene lookup returns CDR1 MNHEY and CDR2 SVGAGI. The trim removed 4 bases at V and 0 bases at J, leaving 2 bases unmatched. The CDR3 DNA reads TGTGCCAGCAGTTGGGGACAGACTAACTATGGCTACACCTTC. Translation gives CASSWGQTNYGYTF.

In this sample, this clone turned up a few times. J is TRBJ2-3 and V is TRBV11-3; 9 bases agree with TRBD1. The CDR3 runs to 16 residues. V dropped 2 bases and J dropped 3; count of bases not matched to a gene: 6. The germline CDR1 and CDR2 sequences are SGHNT and YENEEA. The CDR3 DNA reads TGTGCCAGCAGCTTAACAGGGGGCGGTAGAACAGATACGCAGTATTTT. It encodes CASSLTGGGRTDTQYF. The variable domain in full, with the rest retrieved from reference TRBV11-3 and TRBJ2-3, is EAGVVQSPRYKIIEKKQPVAFWCNPISGHNTLYWYLQNLGQGPELLIRYENEEAVDDSQLPKDRFSAERLKGVDSTLKIQPAELGDSAVYLCASSLTGGGRTDTQYFGPGTRLTVL.

The chain has TRBV28 and TRBJ2-2; D not certain. CDR3 length: 14 residues. Looked up from germline, CDR1 is MDHEN and CDR2 is SYDVKM. V shed 7 bases and J shed 0 bases, with 9 bases lying between them. The CDR3 here is CASTLDPNTGELFF. The CDR3 nucleotides read TGTGCCAGCACCCTAGACCCGAACACCGGGGAGCTGTTTTTT.

The chain employs TRBV10-2 and TRBJ1-1; D unclear. CDR3 size: 14 residues. Trimming pared 8 bases from V and 0 bases from J, leaving 13 bases between. Per the germline V gene, CDR1 is WSHSY and CDR2 is SAAADI. The CDR3 DNA sequence: TGCGCCAGCGCCCCTATCACGATGAACACTGAAGCTTTCTTT. It codes for CASAPITMNTEAFF.

Here the CDR3 DNA reads TGTGCCAGCAGTGAACGGACACTTACCTTTCAGCAGCCCCAGCATTTT. Translation: CASSERTLTFQQPQHF. V is TRBV6-1 and J is TRBJ1-5, with D possibly being TRBD1 (5 bases). This CDR3 region has 16 residues. From germline, CDR1 is MNHNS and CDR2 SASEGT. V lost 2 bases, J lost 7 bases, and 18 bases lay in between.

This chain's CDR3 is CASSRTGPPGELFF. DNA of the CDR3: TGTGCCAGCAGCCGAACAGGGCCTCCCGGGGAGCTGTTTTTT. The rearrangement links TRBV27 to TRBJ2-2, with D perhaps TRBD1 (6 bases). Trimming took 6 bases from V and 6 from J, leaving 14 bases between them. The germline CDR1 and CDR2 sequences are MNHEY and SMNVEV (reference sequence). The CDR3 loop spans 14 amino acids.

The rearrangement uses TRBV7-2 and TRBJ2-3; D not resolved. Germline V gene lookup returns CDR1 SGHTA and CDR2 FQGNSA. This CDR3 region has 14 residues. V was clipped by 1 base and J by 1 base, with 6 bases between them. This chain's CDR3 is CASSLDSRTDTQYF. The CDR3 nucleotides read TGTGCCAGCAGCTTAGACAGTCGCACAGATACGCAGTATTTT.